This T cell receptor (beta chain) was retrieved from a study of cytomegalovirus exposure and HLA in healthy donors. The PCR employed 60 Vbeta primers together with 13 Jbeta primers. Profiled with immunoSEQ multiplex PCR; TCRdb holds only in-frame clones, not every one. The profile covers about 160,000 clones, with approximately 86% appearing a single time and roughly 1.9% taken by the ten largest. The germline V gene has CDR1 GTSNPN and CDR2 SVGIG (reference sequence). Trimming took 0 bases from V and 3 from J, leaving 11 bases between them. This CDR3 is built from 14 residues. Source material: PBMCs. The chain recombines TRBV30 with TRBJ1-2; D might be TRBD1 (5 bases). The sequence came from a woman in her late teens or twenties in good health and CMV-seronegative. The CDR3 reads CAWSVSQGYYGYTF. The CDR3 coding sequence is TGTGCCTGGAGTGTAAGTCAGGGCTACTATGGCTACACCTTC. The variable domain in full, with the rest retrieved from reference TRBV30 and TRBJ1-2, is SQTIHQWPATLVQPVGSPLSLECTVEGTSNPNLYWYRQAAGRGLQLLFYSVGIGQISSEVPQNLSASRPQDRQFILSSKKLLLSDSGFYLCAWSVSQGYYGYTFGSGTRLTVV.